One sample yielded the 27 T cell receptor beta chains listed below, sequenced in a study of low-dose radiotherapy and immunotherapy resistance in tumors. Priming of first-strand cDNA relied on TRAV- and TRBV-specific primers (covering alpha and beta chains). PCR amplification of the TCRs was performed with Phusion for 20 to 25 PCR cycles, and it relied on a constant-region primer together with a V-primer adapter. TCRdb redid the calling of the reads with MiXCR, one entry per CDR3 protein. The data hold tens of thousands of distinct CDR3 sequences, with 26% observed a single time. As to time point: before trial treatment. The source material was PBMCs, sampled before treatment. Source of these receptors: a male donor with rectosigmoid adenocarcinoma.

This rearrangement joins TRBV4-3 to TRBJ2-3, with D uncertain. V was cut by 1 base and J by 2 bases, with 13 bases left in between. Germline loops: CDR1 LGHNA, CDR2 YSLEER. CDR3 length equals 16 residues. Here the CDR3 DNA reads TGCGCCAGCAGCCAAGTCGACCTTATGGTCACAGATACGCAGTATTTT. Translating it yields CASSQVDLMVTDTQYF.

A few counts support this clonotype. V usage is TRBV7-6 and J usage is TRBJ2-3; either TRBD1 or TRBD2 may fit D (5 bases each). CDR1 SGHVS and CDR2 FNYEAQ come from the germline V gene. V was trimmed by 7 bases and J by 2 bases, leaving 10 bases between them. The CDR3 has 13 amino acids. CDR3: CASNRGLTDTQYF. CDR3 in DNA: TGTGCCAGCAACCGGGGCCTCACAGATACGCAGTATTTT.

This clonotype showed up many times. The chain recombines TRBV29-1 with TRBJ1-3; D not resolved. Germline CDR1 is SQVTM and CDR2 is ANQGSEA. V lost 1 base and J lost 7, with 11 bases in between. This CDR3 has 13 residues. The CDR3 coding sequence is TGCAGCGTTGAAGCCCCTCTGGGGAACACCATATATTTT. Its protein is CSVEAPLGNTIYF.

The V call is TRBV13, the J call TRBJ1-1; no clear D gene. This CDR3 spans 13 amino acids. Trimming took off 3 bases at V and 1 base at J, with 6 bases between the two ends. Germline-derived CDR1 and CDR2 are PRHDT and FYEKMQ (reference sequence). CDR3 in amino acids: CASSLVANTEAFF. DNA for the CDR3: TGTGCCAGCAGCTTGGTTGCGAACACTGAAGCTTTCTTT.

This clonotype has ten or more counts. The CDR3 DNA sequence: TGTGCCAGCAGCTTATGGATCGCCGGGCAAGAGACCCAGTACTTC. Translation: CASSLWIAGQETQYF. This rearrangement joins TRBV7-9 to TRBJ2-5; no clear D gene. The CDR3 sequence is 15 residues long. V shed 2 bases and J shed 2 bases, with 12 bases lying between them. Germline CDR1 and CDR2: SEHNR and FQNEAQ (reference sequence).

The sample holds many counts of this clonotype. CDR3 sequence (DNA): TGTGCCAGCAGTTACCCCACAATATACTCTGGGGCCAACGTCCTGACTTTC. Residues: CASSYPTIYSGANVLTF. The chain recombines TRBV6-2 or TRBV6-3 with TRBJ2-6; no definite D call. Deletions cut 2 bases from V and 0 bases from J, with 11 bases between. Germline lookup yields CDR1 MNHEY and CDR2 SVGEGT. This CDR3 contains 17 residues.

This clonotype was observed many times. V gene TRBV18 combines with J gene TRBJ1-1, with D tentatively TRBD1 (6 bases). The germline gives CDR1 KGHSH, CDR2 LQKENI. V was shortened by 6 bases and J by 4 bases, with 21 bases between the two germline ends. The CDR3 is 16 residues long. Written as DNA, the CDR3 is TGTGCCAGCTCCCTGGACAGCCGGCGAAGGTCCACTGAAGCTTTCTTT. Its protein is CASSLDSRRRSTEAFF.

CDR3 in amino acids: CASRPGDSFYRYEQYF. CDR3 DNA sequence: TGCGCCAGCAGGCCTGGGGACAGCTTTTACCGCTACGAGCAGTACTTC. The chain uses TRBV10-2 and TRBJ2-7, with 7 bases that match TRBD1. The CDR3 has 16 residues. The germline V gene has CDR1 WSHSY and CDR2 SAAADI. Losses at the gene ends were 6 bases for V and 3 bases for J; bases not matched to a gene: 14.

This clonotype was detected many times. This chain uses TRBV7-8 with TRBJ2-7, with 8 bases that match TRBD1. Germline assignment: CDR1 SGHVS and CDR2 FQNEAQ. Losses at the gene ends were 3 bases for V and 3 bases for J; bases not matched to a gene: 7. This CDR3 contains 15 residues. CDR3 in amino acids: CASSFAPDRDYEQYF. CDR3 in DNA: TGTGCCAGCAGCTTCGCCCCGGACAGGGACTACGAGCAGTACTTC. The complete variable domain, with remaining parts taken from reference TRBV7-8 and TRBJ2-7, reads GAGVSQSPRYKVAKRGQDVALRCDPISGHVSLFWYQQALGQGPEFLTYFQNEAQLDKSGLPSDRFFAERPEGSVSTLKIQRTQQEDSAVYLCASSFAPDRDYEQYFGPGTRLTVT.

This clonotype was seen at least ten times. CDR3 coding DNA: TGTGCCAGCAGCCCACAGGGATTCCTTTTCTCTGGGGCCAACGTCCTGACTTTC. It translates to CASSPQGFLFSGANVLTF. V gene TRBV28 combines with J gene TRBJ2-6; TRBD1 might be the D (6 bases). CDR1 and CDR2 (germline): MDHEN, SYDVKM. The germline V and J ends were trimmed by 6 bases and 0 bases, with 18 bases remaining between them. This CDR3 spans 18 amino acids.

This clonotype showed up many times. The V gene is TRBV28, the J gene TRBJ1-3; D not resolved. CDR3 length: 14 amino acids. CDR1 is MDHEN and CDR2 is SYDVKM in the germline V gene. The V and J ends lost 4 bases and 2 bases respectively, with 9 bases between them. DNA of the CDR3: TGTGCCAGCAGTTCCACCGGTACTGGAAACACCATATATTTT. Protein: CASSSTGTGNTIYF.

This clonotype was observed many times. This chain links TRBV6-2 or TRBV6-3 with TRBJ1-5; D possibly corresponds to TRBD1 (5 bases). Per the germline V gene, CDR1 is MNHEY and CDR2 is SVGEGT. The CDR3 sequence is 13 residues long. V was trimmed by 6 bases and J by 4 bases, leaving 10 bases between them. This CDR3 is CASRSDSNQPQHF. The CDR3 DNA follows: TGTGCCAGCAGAAGCGACAGTAATCAGCCCCAGCATTTT.

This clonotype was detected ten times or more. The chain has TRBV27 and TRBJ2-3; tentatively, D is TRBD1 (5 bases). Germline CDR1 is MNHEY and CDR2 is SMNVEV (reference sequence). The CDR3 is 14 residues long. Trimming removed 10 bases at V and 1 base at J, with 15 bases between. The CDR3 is CATQPRVRTDTQYF. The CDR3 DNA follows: TGTGCCACTCAACCCAGGGTCCGCACAGATACGCAGTATTTT.

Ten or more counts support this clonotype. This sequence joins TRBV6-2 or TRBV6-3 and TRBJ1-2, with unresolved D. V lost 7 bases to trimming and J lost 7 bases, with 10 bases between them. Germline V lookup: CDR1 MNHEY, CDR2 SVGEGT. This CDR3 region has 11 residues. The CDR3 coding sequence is TGTGCCAGCACCGAGACTCGTGGCTACACCTTC. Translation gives CASTETRGYTF.

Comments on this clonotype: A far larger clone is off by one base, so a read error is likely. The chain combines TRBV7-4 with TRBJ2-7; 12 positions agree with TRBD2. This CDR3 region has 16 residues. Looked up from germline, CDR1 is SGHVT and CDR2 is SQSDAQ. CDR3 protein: CASSLGLAGGEDEQYF. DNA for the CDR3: TGTGCCAGCAGTTTAGGGCTAGCGGGAGGGGAGGATGAGCAGTACTTC.

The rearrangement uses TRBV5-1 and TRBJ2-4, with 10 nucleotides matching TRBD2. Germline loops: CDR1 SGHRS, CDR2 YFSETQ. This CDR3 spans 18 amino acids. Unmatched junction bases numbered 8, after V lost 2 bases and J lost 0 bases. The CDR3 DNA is TGCGCCAGCAGCTTAGGACTAGCGGAGAGCTTAGCCAAAAACATTCAGTACTTC. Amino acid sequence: CASSLGLAESLAKNIQYF.

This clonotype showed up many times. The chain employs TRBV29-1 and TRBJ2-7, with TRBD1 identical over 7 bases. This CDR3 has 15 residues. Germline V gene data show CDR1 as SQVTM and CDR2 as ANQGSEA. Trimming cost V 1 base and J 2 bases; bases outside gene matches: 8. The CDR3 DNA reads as TGCAGCGTTGAAGGAGATGGGGACAGCACCTACGAGCAGTACTTC. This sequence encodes CSVEGDGDSTYEQYF.

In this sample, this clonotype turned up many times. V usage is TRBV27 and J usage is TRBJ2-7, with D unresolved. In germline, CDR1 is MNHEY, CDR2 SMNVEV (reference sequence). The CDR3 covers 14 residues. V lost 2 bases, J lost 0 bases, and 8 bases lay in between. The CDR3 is CASSLGHSSYEQYF. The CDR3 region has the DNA TGTGCCAGCAGTTTAGGCCATAGCTCCTACGAGCAGTACTTC.

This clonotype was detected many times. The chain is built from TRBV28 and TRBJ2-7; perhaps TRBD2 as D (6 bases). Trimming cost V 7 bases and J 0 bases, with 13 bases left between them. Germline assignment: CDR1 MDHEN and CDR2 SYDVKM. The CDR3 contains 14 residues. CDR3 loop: CASMVAASSYEQYF. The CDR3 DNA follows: TGTGCCAGCATGGTAGCGGCGAGCTCCTACGAGCAGTACTTC.

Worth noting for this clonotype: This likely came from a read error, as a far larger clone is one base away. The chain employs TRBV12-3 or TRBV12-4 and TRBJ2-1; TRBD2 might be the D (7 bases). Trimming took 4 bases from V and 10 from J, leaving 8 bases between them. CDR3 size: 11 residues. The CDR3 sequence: CASSWGGEQFF. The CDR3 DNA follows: TGTGCCAGCAGTTGGGGGGGCGAGCAGTTCTTC.

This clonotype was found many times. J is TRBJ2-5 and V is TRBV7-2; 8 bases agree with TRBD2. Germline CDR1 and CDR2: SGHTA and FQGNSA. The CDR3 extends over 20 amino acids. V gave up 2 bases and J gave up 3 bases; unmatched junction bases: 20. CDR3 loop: CASSLRLKAVYKLAEETQYF. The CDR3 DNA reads TGTGCCAGCAGCTTAAGGCTTAAGGCTGTTTACAAACTAGCGGAAGAGACCCAGTACTTC.

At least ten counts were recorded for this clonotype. CDR3 nucleotide sequence: TGTGCCAGCAGTGTGACTAGCGGGGGTTTCACCGGGGAGCTGTTTTTT. Protein sequence: CASSVTSGGFTGELFF. The chain uses TRBV6-6 and TRBJ2-2; 12 positions agree with TRBD2. The germline CDR1 and CDR2 sequences are MNHNY and SVGAGI (reference sequence). V lost 5 bases, J lost 4 bases, and 5 bases stayed unmatched. CDR3 length: 16 residues.

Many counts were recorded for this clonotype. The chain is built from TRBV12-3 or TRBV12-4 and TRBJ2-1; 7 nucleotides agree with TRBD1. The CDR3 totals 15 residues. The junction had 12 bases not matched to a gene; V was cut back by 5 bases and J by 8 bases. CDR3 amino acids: CASSARQGRPDEQFF. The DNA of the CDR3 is TGTGCCAGCAGTGCACGACAGGGCCGGCCGGATGAGCAGTTCTTC.

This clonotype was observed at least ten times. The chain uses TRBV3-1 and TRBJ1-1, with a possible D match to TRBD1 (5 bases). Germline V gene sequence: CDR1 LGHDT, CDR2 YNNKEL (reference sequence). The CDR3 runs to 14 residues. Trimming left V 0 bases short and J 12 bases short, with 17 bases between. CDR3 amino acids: CASSQDVRAGTTFF. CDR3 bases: TGTGCCAGCAGCCAAGACGTAAGGGCAGGGACGACTTTCTTT.

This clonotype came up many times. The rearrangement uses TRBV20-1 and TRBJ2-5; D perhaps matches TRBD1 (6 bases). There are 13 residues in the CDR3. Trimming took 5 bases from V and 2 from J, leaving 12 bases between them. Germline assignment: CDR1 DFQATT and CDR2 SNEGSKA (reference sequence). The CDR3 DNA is TGCAGTGCTTTCGGGACAACTCAAGAGACCCAGTACTTC. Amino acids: CSAFGTTQETQYF.

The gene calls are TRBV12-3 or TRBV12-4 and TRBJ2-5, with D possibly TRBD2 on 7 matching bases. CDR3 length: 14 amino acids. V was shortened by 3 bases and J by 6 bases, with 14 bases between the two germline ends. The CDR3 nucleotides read TGTGCCAGCAGTTTGGGGGGGGCCGTAAAGACCCAGTACTTC. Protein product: CASSLGGAVKTQYF.

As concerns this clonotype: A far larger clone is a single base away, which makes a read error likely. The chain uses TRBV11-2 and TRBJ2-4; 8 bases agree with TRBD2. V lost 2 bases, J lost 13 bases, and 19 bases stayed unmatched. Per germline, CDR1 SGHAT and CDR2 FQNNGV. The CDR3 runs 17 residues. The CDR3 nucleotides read TGTGCCAGCAGCTTATTGAATTCTGGCGGGGGGTTCCATGAGCAGTACTTC. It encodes CASSLLNSGGGFHEQYF.